A single sample gave rise to the 18 T cell receptor beta chains below, sequenced in a study of cytomegalovirus exposure and HLA in healthy donors. Primers for the PCR totalled 60 Vbeta and 13 Jbeta. Profiled with immunoSEQ multiplex PCR; TCRdb holds only in-frame clones, not every one. The sample has about 120,000 clones, more than 75% seen once. Sequencing was performed on PBMCs. These receptors were taken from a woman in her thirties or forties in good health and CMV-seropositive.

The chain joins TRBV10-1 to TRBJ2-5; 9 bases are shared with TRBD1. Germline trimming cut 0 bases from V and 3 bases from J; bases unmatched to any gene: 5. CDR1 is WNHNN, CDR2 SYGVQD, per germline (reference sequence). The CDR3 totals 16 residues. The CDR3 DNA reads TGCGCCAGCAGTGAGTCTAGTGGGACAGGGAAAGAGACCCAGTACTTC. Its translation is CASSESSGTGKETQYF.

This sequence joins TRBV6-4 and TRBJ2-4; 8 nucleotides align to TRBD1. Germline V gene lookup returns CDR1 MRHNA and CDR2 SNTAGT. CDR3 length equals 13 residues. Trimming removed 2 bases from V and 9 bases from J; junction bases left unmatched: 3. CDR3 bases: TGTGCCAGCAGTGACGGACAGGGCACCATTCAGTACTTC. Translating gives CASSDGQGTIQYF.

The chain employs TRBV7-2 and TRBJ2-1, with D perhaps matching TRBD2 (5 bases). This CDR3 is 14 amino acids long. Germline lookup yields CDR1 SGHTA and CDR2 FQGNSA. Deletions cut 8 bases from V and 0 bases from J, with 11 bases between. CDR3: CASGGVPSYNEQFF. The CDR3 nucleotides are TGTGCCAGCGGAGGAGTACCCTCCTACAATGAGCAGTTCTTC.

V is TRBV11-2 and J is TRBJ1-5; weak D call: TRBD1 (5 bases). CDR1 is SGHAT and CDR2 is FQNNGV in the germline V gene. The CDR3 loop spans 16 amino acids. Trimming pared 3 bases from V and 5 bases from J, leaving 17 bases between. CDR3 nucleotides: TGTGCCAGCAGCTTCGCCCTCCCTACAGGCGATCAGCCCCAGCATTTT. It yields the protein CASSFALPTGDQPQHF.

The rearrangement joins TRBV30 to TRBJ1-1, with D tentatively TRBD1 (5 bases). V dropped 3 bases and J dropped 1 base, with 9 bases sitting between them. The germline gives CDR1 GTSNPN, CDR2 SVGIG (reference sequence). The CDR3 length is 13 residues. CDR3 protein: CAWRGHWNTEAFF. CDR3 in DNA: TGTGCCTGGAGAGGACACTGGAACACTGAAGCTTTCTTT.

V gene TRBV6-5 combines with J gene TRBJ1-1; 7 bases align to TRBD1. The J segment lost 10 bases and the V segment lost 7 bases, leaving 12 bases of the junction unmatched. Germline V gene lookup returns CDR1 MNHEY and CDR2 SVGAGI. The CDR3 spans 13 residues. CDR3 loop: CASTDRDTRGAFF. In nucleotides, the CDR3 is TGTGCCAGCACCGACAGGGATACTCGGGGAGCTTTCTTT.

The J gene is TRBJ1-6, the V gene TRBV2, with TRBD1 matching 7 bases. Germline V lookup: CDR1 SNHLY, CDR2 FYNNEI. CDR3 length equals 15 residues. With 6 bases clipped from V and 7 bases from J, the junction kept 9 bases outside the gene matches. The CDR3 sequence is CASRVGQAGNSPLHF. CDR3 sequence (DNA): TGTGCCAGCAGGGTCGGACAGGCTGGAAATTCACCCCTCCACTTT.

The chain carries TRBV27 and TRBJ2-7, with TRBD1 matching 8 bases. Germline CDR1 MNHEY, CDR2 SMNVEV (reference sequence). The CDR3 is made up of 13 amino acids. J gave up 0 bases and V 5 bases, and 0 bases lay outside the gene matches. The CDR3 is CASSTGGSYEQYF. In DNA form, the CDR3 reads TGTGCCAGCAGTACAGGGGGCTCCTACGAGCAGTACTTC.

J is TRBJ2-6 and V is TRBV19; 11 nucleotides line up with TRBD1. Germline values: CDR1 LNHDA, CDR2 SQIVND (reference sequence). The V gene end was trimmed by 9 bases and the J gene end by 2 bases; junction bases not matched to a gene: 3. This CDR3 spans 15 amino acids. CDR3 DNA sequence: TGTGCCAGCGGGACAGGGGGTACTGGGGCCAACGTCCTGACTTTC. It specifies CASGTGGTGANVLTF. The full variable domain, in which reference TRBV19 and TRBJ2-6 provide the parts outside the CDR3, is DGGITQSPKYLFRKEGQNVTLSCEQNLNHDAMYWYRQDPGQGLRLIYYSQIVNDFQKGDIAEGYSVSREKKESFPLTVTSAQKNPTAFYLCASGTGGTGANVLTFGAGSRLTVL.

V usage is TRBV7-9 and J usage is TRBJ2-3; 7 positions agree with TRBD2. V lost 6 bases to trimming and J lost 2 bases; unmatched junction nucleotides: 8. The CDR3 contains 15 residues. Germline-derived CDR1 and CDR2 are SEHNR and FQNEAQ (reference sequence). Here the CDR3 reads CASSVAGRTTDTQYF. CDR3 nucleotides: TGTGCCAGCAGTGTAGCGGGCCGGACCACAGATACGCAGTATTTT.

This clone appeared once. The chain recombines TRBV27 with TRBJ1-2; 9 nucleotides align to TRBD1. The CDR3 covers 15 residues. The germline V gene has CDR1 MNHEY and CDR2 SMNVEV (reference sequence). V was clipped by 5 bases and J by 2 bases; unmatched bases: 6. The CDR3 DNA reads as TGTGCCAGCAGTCGAGGACAGGGGACAAACTATGGCTACACCTTC. It translates to CASSRGQGTNYGYTF.

The chain couples TRBV28 to TRBJ1-2, with D possibly matching TRBD1 (6 bases). The CDR3 spans 15 residues. Germline V gene sequence: CDR1 MDHEN, CDR2 SYDVKM. The V and J ends lost 3 bases and 3 bases respectively, with 14 bases between them. For the CDR3, the DNA is TGTGCCAGCAGTTTTGGAACAGGGAGGGACTATGGCTACACCTTC. It codes for CASSFGTGRDYGYTF.

The CDR3 here is CASRSDRENTGELFF. The DNA of the CDR3 is TGTGCCAGCAGATCGGACAGGGAGAACACCGGGGAGCTGTTTTTT. The rearrangement links TRBV7-8 to TRBJ2-2, with 8 bases matching TRBD1. After removal of 6 bases from V and 1 base from J, the junction contained 4 bases not matched to a gene. This CDR3 is built from 15 residues. Germline CDR1 SGHVS, CDR2 FQNEAQ.

The chain is built from TRBV30 and TRBJ1-1; D may be TRBD1 (5 bases). The CDR3 is made up of 14 amino acids. V was trimmed by 3 bases and J by 1 base, leaving 12 bases between them. Germline V gene lookup returns CDR1 GTSNPN and CDR2 SVGIG (reference sequence). CDR3 protein: CAWRGGTPNTEAFF. The DNA of the CDR3 is TGTGCCTGGAGGGGTGGGACTCCGAACACTGAAGCTTTCTTT.

The J gene is TRBJ1-5, the V gene TRBV2, with D unresolved. CDR3 length equals 11 residues. The V gene lost 6 bases and the J gene lost 5 bases, with 5 bases spanning the gap. In germline, CDR1 is SNHLY, CDR2 FYNNEI. CDR3 residues: CASREDQPQHF. DNA of the CDR3: TGTGCCAGCAGGGAGGATCAGCCCCAGCATTTT.

The chain is built from TRBV10-3 and TRBJ2-1; possible D gene TRBD2, 6 bases. The CDR3 totals 13 residues. In germline, CDR1 is ENHRY, CDR2 SYGVKD. Trimming cost V 4 bases and J 6 bases, with 10 bases left between them. The CDR3 DNA reads as TGTGCCATCAGTGTTAGGGGAGGCAATGAGCAGTTCTTC. This sequence encodes CAISVRGGNEQFF.

V usage is TRBV18 and J usage is TRBJ2-3; the D gene is possibly TRBD2 (5 bases). V lost 0 bases and J 5 bases, leaving 9 bases between the germline ends. CDR3 size: 14 residues. Germline CDR1 is KGHSH and CDR2 is LQKENI. CDR3 loop: CASSPPASRDTQYF. DNA of the CDR3: TGTGCCAGCTCACCACCGGCTAGCCGAGATACGCAGTATTTT.

This clone was seen only once. The chain employs TRBV2 and TRBJ1-6; no clear D gene. V lost 7 bases to trimming and J lost 7 bases, with 11 bases between them. Germline V gives CDR1 SNHLY, CDR2 FYNNEI. The CDR3 runs 13 residues. The DNA of the CDR3 is TGTGCCAGCATAGGACTAGAAAATTCACCCCTCCACTTT. This translates into CASIGLENSPLHF.